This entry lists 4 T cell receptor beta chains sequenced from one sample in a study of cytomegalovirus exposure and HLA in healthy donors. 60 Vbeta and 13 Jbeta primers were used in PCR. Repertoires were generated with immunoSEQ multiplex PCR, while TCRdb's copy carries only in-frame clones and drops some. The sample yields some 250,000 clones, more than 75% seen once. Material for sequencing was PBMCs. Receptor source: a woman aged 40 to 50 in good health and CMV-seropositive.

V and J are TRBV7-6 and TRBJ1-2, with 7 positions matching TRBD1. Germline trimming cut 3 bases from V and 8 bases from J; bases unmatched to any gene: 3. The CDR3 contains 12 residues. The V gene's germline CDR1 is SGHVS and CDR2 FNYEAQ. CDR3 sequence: CASSFQGGGYTF. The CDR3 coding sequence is TGTGCCAGCAGCTTCCAGGGGGGAGGCTACACCTTC.

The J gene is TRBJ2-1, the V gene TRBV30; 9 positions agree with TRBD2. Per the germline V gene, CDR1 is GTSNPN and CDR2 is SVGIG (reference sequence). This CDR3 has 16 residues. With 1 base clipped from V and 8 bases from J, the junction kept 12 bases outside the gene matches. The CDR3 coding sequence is TGTGCCTGGAGTGATCCGACTAGCGGTGCCAGGGATGAGCAGTTCTTC. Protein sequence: CAWSDPTSGARDEQFF.

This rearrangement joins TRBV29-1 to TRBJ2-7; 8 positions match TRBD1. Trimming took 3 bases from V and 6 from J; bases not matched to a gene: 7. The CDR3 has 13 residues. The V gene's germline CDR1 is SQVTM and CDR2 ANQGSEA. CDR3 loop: CSVEGRGPSEQYF. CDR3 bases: TGCAGCGTTGAGGGCAGGGGGCCCTCCGAGCAGTACTTC.

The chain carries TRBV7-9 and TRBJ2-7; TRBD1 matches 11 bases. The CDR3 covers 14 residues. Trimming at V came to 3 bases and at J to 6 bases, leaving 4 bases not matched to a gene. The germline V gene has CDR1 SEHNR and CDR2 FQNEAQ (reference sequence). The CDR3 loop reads CASSFGQGASEQYF. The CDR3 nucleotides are TGTGCCAGCAGCTTCGGACAGGGGGCCAGCGAGCAGTACTTC.